These 5 T cell receptor beta chains were all obtained from the same sample, sequenced in a study of response to subunit inactivated influenza vaccine. TCRdb re-analysed the RT-PCR reads in MiXCR, keeping a single row per CDR3 protein. The sample consists of 650,000 to 800,000 distinct CDR3 sequences, approximately 15% of them appearing once. The sample in question was PBMCs from blood, obtained 14 to 15 days before vaccination. The receptors come from a man aged 45-65 years who received an inactivated influenza vaccine.

The table lists this clonotype with many counts. The rearrangement uses TRBV5-1 and TRBJ2-7; 7 bases are shared with TRBD2. Trimming took 4 bases from V and 3 from J; bases not matched to a gene: 4. CDR1 SGHRS and CDR2 YFSETQ come from the germline V gene. The CDR3 is 13 residues long. CDR3 bases: TGCGCCAGCAGCCCAAGGGAGGGCTACGAGCAGTACTTC. Its translation: CASSPREGYEQYF.

The gene calls are TRBV7-6 and TRBJ1-1, with unresolved D. The CDR3 loop spans 13 amino acids. Germline V lookup: CDR1 SGHVS, CDR2 FNYEAQ. V was cut by 5 bases and J by 1 base, with 8 bases left in between. The CDR3 sequence is CASSQYSNTEAFF. DNA of the CDR3: TGTGCCAGCAGCCAGTACTCGAACACTGAAGCTTTCTTT.

This clonotype was counted a few times. This chain links TRBV5-1 with TRBJ1-1; possibly TRBD1 for D (5 bases). V shed 4 bases and J shed 5 bases, with 15 bases lying between them. CDR3 size: 14 residues. Germline CDR1 SGHRS, CDR2 YFSETQ. This chain's CDR3 is CASSPGGVGTEAFF. The CDR3 DNA is TGCGCCAGCAGCCCCGGGGGGGTAGGGACTGAAGCTTTCTTT.

In this sample, this clonotype turned up a few times. The chain employs TRBV5-1 and TRBJ2-7, with D possibly matching TRBD2 (6 bases). CDR1 is SGHRS, CDR2 YFSETQ, per germline. The CDR3 is 13 amino acids. V lost 0 bases, J lost 4 bases, and 8 bases lay in between. The CDR3 loop reads CASSLDGLYEQYF. Written as DNA, the CDR3 is TGCGCCAGCAGCTTGGACGGACTATACGAGCAGTACTTC.

V is TRBV6-1 and J is TRBJ1-2; D call uncertain. This CDR3 contains 11 residues. Germline-derived CDR1 and CDR2 are MNHNS and SASEGT. V lost 8 bases, J lost 5 bases, and 9 bases lay in between. CDR3 in amino acids: CASGREYGYTF. CDR3 DNA: TGTGCCAGCGGGAGGGAATATGGCTACACCTTC.